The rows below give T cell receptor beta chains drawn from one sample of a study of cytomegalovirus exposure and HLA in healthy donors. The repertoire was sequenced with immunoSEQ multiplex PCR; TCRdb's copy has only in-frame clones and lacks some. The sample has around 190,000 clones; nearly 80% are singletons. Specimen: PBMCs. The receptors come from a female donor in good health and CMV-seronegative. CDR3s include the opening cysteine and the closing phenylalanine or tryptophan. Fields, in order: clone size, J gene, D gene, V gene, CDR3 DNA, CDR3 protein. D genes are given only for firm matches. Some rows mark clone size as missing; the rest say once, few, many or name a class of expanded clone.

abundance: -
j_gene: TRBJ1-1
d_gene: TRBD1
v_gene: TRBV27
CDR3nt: TGTGCCAGCAGTTTTGTGCAGGGGGGAGCCGGGTCTTTCTTT
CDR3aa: CASSFVQGGAGSFF

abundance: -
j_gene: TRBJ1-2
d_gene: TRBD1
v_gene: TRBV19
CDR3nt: TGTGCCAGTAGTCCCCGGACAGGGGTGAACTATGGCTACACCTTC
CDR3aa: CASSPRTGVNYGYTF

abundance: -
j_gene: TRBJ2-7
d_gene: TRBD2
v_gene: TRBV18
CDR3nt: TGTGCCAGCTCCCAAAACGGGGGGGGCTACGAGCAGTACTTC
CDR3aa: CASSQNGGGYEQYF

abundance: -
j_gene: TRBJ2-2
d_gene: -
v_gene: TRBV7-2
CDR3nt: TGTGCCAGCAGCTTAGGTCTACGTCCTGGGGAGCTGTTTTTT
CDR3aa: CASSLGLRPGELFF

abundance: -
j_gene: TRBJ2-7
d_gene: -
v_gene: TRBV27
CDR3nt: TGTGCCAGCAGTTTATACGGGAATGGTTACGAGCAGTACTTC
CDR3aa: CASSLYGNGYEQYF

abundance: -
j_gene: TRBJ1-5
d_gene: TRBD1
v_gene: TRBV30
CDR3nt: TGTGCCTGGACTATAGGGGGACAGGGCAATCAGCCCCAGCATTTT
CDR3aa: CAWTIGGQGNQPQHF

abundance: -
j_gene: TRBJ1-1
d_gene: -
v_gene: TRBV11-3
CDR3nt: TGTGCCAGCAGCTTAGGAGGGCATAGAATGAACACTGAAGCTTTCTTT
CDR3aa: CASSLGGHRMNTEAFF

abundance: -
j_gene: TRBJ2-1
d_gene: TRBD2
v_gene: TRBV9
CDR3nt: TGTGCCAGCTCCCTAGCGGACTACAATGAGCAGTTCTTC
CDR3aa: CASSLADYNEQFF

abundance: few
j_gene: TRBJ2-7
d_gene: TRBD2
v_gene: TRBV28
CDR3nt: TGTGCCAGCAGTTTACTTATCACACTAGCGGGAATTTCCTACGAGCAGTACTTC
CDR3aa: CASSLLITLAGISYEQYF

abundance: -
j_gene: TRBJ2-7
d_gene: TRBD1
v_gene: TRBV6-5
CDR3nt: TGTGCCAGCACCGAGGGCCGTGACAGGGCCCACGAGCAGTACTTC
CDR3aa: CASTEGRDRAHEQYF

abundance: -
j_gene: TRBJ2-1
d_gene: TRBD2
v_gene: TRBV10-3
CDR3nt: TGTGCCATCAGTCCGGGACTAGCGGAGGCACTAATCCATGAGCAGTTCTTC
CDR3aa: CAISPGLAEALIHEQFF

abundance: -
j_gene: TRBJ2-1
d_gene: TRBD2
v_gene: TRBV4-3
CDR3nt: TGCGCCAGCAGCCAACAAGCGGGGGGTAGTACCTACAATGAGCAGTTCTTC
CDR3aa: CASSQQAGGSTYNEQFF

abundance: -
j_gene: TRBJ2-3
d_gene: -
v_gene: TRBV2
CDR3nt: TGTGCCAGCAGTGAAGCGGGAGGAGGTCTTAGCACAGATACGCAGTATTTT
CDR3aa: CASSEAGGGLSTDTQYF

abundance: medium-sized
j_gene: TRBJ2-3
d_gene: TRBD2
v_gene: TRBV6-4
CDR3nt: TGTGCCAGCAGTGAGGCGGGGGGGACAGATACGCAGTATTTT
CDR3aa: CASSEAGGTDTQYF

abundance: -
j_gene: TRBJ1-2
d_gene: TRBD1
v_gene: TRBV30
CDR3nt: TGTGCCTCTCTCACAGGGGGGTATGGCTACACCTTC
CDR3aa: CASLTGGYGYTF

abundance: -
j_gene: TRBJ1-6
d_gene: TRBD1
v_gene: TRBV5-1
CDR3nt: TGCGCCAGCAGCCCCGGGACAGGGACTTCACCCCTCCACTTT
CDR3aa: CASSPGTGTSPLHF

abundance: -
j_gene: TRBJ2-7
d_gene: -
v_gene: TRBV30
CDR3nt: TGTGCCTGGGGGGCGACAAACGACGAGCAGTACTTC
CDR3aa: CAWGATNDEQYF

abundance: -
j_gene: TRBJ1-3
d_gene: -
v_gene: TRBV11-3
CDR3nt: TGTGCCAGCAGCCCAATCGGGTTTGGAAACACCATATATTTT
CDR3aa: CASSPIGFGNTIYF

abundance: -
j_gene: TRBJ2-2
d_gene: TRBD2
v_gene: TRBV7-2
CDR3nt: TGTGCCAGCCCTGCTAGCGGGGGGGCCGTGAACACCGGGGAGCTGTTTTTT
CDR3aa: CASPASGGAVNTGELFF

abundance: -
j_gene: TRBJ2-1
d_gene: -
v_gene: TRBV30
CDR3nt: TGTGCCTGGACCTTCGGGAAAAACAATGAGCAGTTCTTC
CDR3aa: CAWTFGKNNEQFF

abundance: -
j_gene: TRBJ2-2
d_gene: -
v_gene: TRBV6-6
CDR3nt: TGTGCCAGCAATAGTCTAGGTGGCACCGGGGAGCTGTTTTTT
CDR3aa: CASNSLGGTGELFF

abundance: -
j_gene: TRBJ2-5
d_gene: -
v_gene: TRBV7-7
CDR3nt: TGTGCTAGCAGCCCTACAGGGGGAGGGCAAGAGACCCAGTACTTC
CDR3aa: CASSPTGGGQETQYF

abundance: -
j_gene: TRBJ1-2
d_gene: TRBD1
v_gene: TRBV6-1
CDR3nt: TGTGCCAGCAGTGAGGGTGCCGGGACAGGGGGGTTGAGGGGCTACACCTTC
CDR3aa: CASSEGAGTGGLRGYTF

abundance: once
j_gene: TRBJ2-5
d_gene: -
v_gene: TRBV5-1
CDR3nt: TGCGCCAGCAGCTCCTCTGGGGGAGGAGGAGAGACCCAGTACTTC
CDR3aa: CASSSSGGGGETQYF

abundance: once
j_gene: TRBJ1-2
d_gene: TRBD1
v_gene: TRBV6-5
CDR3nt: TGTGCCAGCAGTTACGACAGGGGTGGCTACACCTTC
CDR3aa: CASSYDRGGYTF

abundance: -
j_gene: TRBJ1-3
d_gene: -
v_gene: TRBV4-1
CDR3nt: TGCGCCAGCAGCCAAGGATTTCGACCGGGCTCTGGAAACACCATATATTTT
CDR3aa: CASSQGFRPGSGNTIYF

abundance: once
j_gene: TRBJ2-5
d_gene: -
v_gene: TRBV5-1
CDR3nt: TGCGCCAGCAGCTTTGCAGGGGTGGAAGAGACCCAGTACTTC
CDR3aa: CASSFAGVEETQYF

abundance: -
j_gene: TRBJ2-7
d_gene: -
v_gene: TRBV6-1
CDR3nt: TGTGCCAGCAGTGAAAGACCAGAGGCCTACGAGCAGTACTTC
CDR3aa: CASSERPEAYEQYF

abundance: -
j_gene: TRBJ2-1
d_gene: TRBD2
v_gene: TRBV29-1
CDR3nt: TGCAGCGTTGAAGATCTCAAACTAGCGGGAGGGGATGAGCAGTTCTTC
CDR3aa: CSVEDLKLAGGDEQFF

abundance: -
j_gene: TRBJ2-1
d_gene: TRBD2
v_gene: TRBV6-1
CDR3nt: TGTGCCAGCAGTGAGGGGACTAGCGGGAATGAGCAGTTCTTC
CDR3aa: CASSEGTSGNEQFF

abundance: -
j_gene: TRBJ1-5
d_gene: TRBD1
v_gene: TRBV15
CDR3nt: TGTGCCACCAGCAGGGCGGACAGGCTAGGACAGCCCCAGCATTTT
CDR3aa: CATSRADRLGQPQHF

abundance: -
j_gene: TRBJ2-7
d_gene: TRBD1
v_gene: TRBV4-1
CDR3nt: TGCGCCAGCAGCCAAACCTTGACAGGGGGCATCAACGAGCAGTACTTC
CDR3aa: CASSQTLTGGINEQYF

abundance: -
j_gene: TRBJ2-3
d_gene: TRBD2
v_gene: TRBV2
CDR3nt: TGTGCCAGCAGTGAACGGAGCGGGAGGGCCAGCACAGATACGCAGTATTTT
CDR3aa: CASSERSGRASTDTQYF

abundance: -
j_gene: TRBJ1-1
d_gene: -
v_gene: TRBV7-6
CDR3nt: TGTGCCAGCAGCTTAAGCCACCTTTACACTGAAGCTTTCTTT
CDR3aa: CASSLSHLYTEAFF

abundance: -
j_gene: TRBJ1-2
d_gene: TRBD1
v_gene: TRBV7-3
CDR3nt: TGTGCCAGCAGCCCCGGGACAGGGGTAGGCTACACCTTC
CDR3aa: CASSPGTGVGYTF

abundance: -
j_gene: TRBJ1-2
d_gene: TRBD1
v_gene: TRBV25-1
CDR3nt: TGTGCCAGCAGTGACATGACAGGGGGAGGCTACACCTTC
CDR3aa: CASSDMTGGGYTF

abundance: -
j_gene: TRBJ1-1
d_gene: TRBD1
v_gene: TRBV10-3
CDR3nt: TGTGCCATCACCCAGGACAGGGGGCGCAACACTGAAGCTTTCTTT
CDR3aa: CAITQDRGRNTEAFF

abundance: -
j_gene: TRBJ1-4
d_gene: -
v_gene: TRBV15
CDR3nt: TGTGCCACCAGCAGAGAAGGGGGAGGGAATGAAAAACTGTTTTTT
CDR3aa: CATSREGGGNEKLFF

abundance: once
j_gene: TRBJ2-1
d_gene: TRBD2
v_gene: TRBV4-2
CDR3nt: TGTGCCAGCAGCCAAGGAGTGGGGGGGGTCGACTACAATGAGCAGTTCTTC
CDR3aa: CASSQGVGGVDYNEQFF

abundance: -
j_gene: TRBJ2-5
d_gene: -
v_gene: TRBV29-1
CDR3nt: TGCAGCGTAGCGGACAGCCTACAAGAGACCCAGTACTTC
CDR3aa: CSVADSLQETQYF

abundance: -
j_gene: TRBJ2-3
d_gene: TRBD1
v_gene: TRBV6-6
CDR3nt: TGTGCCAGCAGTGATGCGACAGGGGCAGATACGCAGTATTTT
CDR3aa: CASSDATGADTQYF

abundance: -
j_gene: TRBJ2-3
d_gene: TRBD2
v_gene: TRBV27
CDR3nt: TGTGCCAGCAGTGTCGGGACTATGGGCACAGATACGCAGTATTTT
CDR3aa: CASSVGTMGTDTQYF

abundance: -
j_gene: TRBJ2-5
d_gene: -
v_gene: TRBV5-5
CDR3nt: TGTGCCAGCAGCCAGGGGAACACCATAGAGACCCAGTACTTC
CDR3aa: CASSQGNTIETQYF

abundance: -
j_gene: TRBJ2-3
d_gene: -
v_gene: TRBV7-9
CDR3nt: TGTGCCAGCAGCCCAAGAGGCCTTCCGGATACGCAGTATTTT
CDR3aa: CASSPRGLPDTQYF

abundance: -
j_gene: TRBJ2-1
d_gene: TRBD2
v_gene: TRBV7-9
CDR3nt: TGTTCCAGCAGCTTGCTTAAGACTAGCGGGGCCTACAATGAGCAGTTCTTC
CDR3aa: CSSSLLKTSGAYNEQFF

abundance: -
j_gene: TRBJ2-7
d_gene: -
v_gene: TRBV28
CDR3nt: TGTGCCAGCAGTTTAGCGTGGGTGGGGGGACCGGCAATCTACGAGCAGTACTTC
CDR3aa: CASSLAWVGGPAIYEQYF

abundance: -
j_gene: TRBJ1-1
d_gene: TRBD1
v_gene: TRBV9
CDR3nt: TGTGCCAGCAGCCCTTCCGGGACAGGGGGCACTGAAGCTTTCTTT
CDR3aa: CASSPSGTGGTEAFF

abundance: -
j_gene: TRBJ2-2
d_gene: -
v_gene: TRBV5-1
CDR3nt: TGCGCCAGCAGCTCCGGGGAGTCTCCCACCGGGGAGCTGTTTTTT
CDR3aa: CASSSGESPTGELFF

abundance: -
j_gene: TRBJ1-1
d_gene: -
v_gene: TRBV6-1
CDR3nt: TGTGCCAGCAGTGAACGAACAGGGAAAGCTTTCTTT
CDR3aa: CASSERTGKAFF